Presented here are 15 T cell receptor beta chains from one specimen sequenced in a study of blood T cell repertoires in COVID-19. Repertoires were generated with immunoSEQ multiplex PCR, while TCRdb's copy carries only in-frame clones and drops some. The table shows approximately 230,000 clones, with around 89% occurring only once. Sequenced input: PBMCs or T cells enriched from blood (not recorded which). Every receptor here comes from a woman aged 25 to 45 who had recovered from COVID-19.

The rearrangement uses TRBV9 and TRBJ2-1, with no clear D. Germline lookup yields CDR1 SGDLS and CDR2 YYNGEE. The germline V and J ends were trimmed by 2 bases and 4 bases, with 16 bases remaining between them. This CDR3 region has 16 residues. In DNA, the CDR3 is TGTGCCAGCAGCGTTCCCCCTAGTAACCCATACAATGAGCAGTTCTTC. This sequence encodes CASSVPPSNPYNEQFF.

The chain links TRBV19 to TRBJ2-7, with TRBD2 identical over 8 bases. The trim removed 6 bases at V and 1 base at J, leaving 5 bases unmatched. From germline, CDR1 is LNHDA and CDR2 SQIVND (reference sequence). There are 14 residues in the CDR3. The CDR3 coding sequence is TGTGCCAGTAGCACAGTAGCGGGATCCTACGAGCAGTACTTC. Encoded protein: CASSTVAGSYEQYF.

This clone came up once. The CDR3 is CASRPTGLAGSEQYF. The CDR3 DNA follows: TGTGCCAGCAGACCCACGGGACTAGCGGGAAGCGAGCAGTACTTC. The chain combines TRBV27 with TRBJ2-7, with 13 bases matching TRBD2. Germline V gene sequence: CDR1 MNHEY, CDR2 SMNVEV (reference sequence). Losses at the gene ends were 6 bases for V and 6 bases for J; bases not matched to a gene: 8. The CDR3 contains 15 residues.

The chain carries TRBV6-2 or TRBV6-3 and TRBJ2-7, with 10 bases lining up with TRBD1. The CDR3 is 17 amino acids. Germline values: CDR1 MNHEY, CDR2 SVGEGT. Trimming cost V 1 base and J 1 base; bases outside gene matches: 7. The CDR3 DNA is TGTGCCAGCAGTTACTGGGGCTGGGACAGGGGTTCCTACGAGCAGTACTTC. Translating gives CASSYWGWDRGSYEQYF.

In this sample, this clone turned up a few times. V usage is TRBV28 and J usage is TRBJ1-5; the match to TRBD1 covers 7 bases. Germline CDR1 reads MDHEN; CDR2 reads SYDVKM. The CDR3 is made up of 15 amino acids. J lost 5 bases, V lost 5 bases, and 9 bases had no gene match. The CDR3 loop is CASSPGTADHQPQHF. CDR3 coding DNA: TGTGCCAGCAGTCCCGGGACAGCCGATCATCAGCCCCAGCATTTT.

The rearrangement joins TRBV11-2 to TRBJ1-5; no reliable D call. With 0 bases removed from V and 4 bases from J, the gap between germline ends came to 4 bases. CDR3 length: 13 residues. CDR1 is SGHAT and CDR2 is FQNNGV in the germline V gene. The CDR3 nucleotides are TGTGCCAGCAGCTTAGAGACTAATCAGCCCCAGCATTTT. Protein product: CASSLETNQPQHF.

The chain combines TRBV6-1 with TRBJ1-1, with 7 bases that match TRBD1. Germline CDR1 and CDR2: MNHNS and SASEGT. The V and J ends lost 4 bases and 1 base, in that order; junction bases with no gene match: 12. The CDR3 extends over 17 amino acids. CDR3 sequence (DNA): TGTGCCAGCAGTGGGGCAGGGGGAGCGTCGAGGAACACTGAAGCTTTCTTT. Translation gives CASSGAGGASRNTEAFF.

A word on this clone: At one boundary the junction diverges from the germline segment, which might be a read error. The rearrangement uses TRBV7-7 and TRBJ2-2; tentative D call: TRBD1 (5 bases). The CDR3 has 15 amino acids. Germline CDR1 and CDR2: SSHAT and FNYEAQ (reference sequence). The CDR3 sequence is CASSLSGMNTGELFF. The CDR3 DNA is TGTGCTAGCAGCTTATCAGGGATGAACACCGGGGAGCTGTTTTTT.

The genes are TRBV9 and TRBJ2-1; 8 bases align to TRBD1. The germline V gene has CDR1 SGDLS and CDR2 YYNGEE. V lost 0 bases to trimming and J lost 0 bases; unmatched junction nucleotides: 2. The CDR3 has 16 residues. The CDR3 reads CASSVGQGSSYNEQFF. CDR3 sequence (DNA): TGTGCCAGCAGCGTAGGACAGGGGAGCTCCTACAATGAGCAGTTCTTC. Full variable domain (missing parts from reference TRBV9 and TRBJ2-1): DSGVTQTPKHLITATGQRVTLRCSPRSGDLSVYWYQQSLDQGLQFLIQYYNGEERAKGNILERFSAQQFPDLHSELNLSSLELGDSALYFCASSVGQGSSYNEQFFGPGTRLTVL.

The chain combines TRBV7-2 with TRBJ2-3, with D uncertain. This CDR3 region has 13 residues. V was pared by 8 bases and J by 6 bases, with 15 bases between. Germline V gene sequence: CDR1 SGHTA, CDR2 FQGNSA. This CDR3 is CASSRQAGDTQYF. DNA of the CDR3: TGTGCCAGCTCACGTCAGGCTGGGGATACGCAGTATTTT.

This chain connects TRBV7-2 to TRBJ2-1, with TRBD2 matching over 9 bases. Germline V lookup: CDR1 SGHTA, CDR2 FQGNSA. The J segment lost 4 bases and the V segment lost 5 bases, leaving 9 bases of the junction unmatched. CDR3 size: 16 residues. The CDR3 is CASSPRLAGGYNEQFF. The CDR3 DNA reads as TGTGCCAGCAGCCCACGACTGGCGGGAGGGTACAATGAGCAGTTCTTC.

V is TRBV5-5 and J is TRBJ2-3; a possible D gene is TRBD2 (6 bases). V was pared by 4 bases and J by 3 bases, with 12 bases between. This CDR3 is 14 amino acids long. The germline gives CDR1 SGHKS, CDR2 YYEKEE (reference sequence). CDR3 sequence (DNA): TGTGCCAGCAGCCCCTGGGGGGAGACAGATACGCAGTATTTT. This codes for CASSPWGETDTQYF.

The genes are TRBV29-1 and TRBJ2-7; weak D call: TRBD2 (6 bases). Trimming removed 3 bases from V and 3 bases from J, with 18 bases in between. This CDR3 is built from 15 residues. Germline CDR1 reads SQVTM; CDR2 reads ANQGSEA. The DNA of the CDR3 is TGCAGCGTTGATGAACTCGCGGGGACCATCTACGAGCAGTACTTC. It is translated as CSVDELAGTIYEQYF.

This clone was recorded once. This chain joins TRBV29-1 and TRBJ2-2; D is undetermined. Trimming removed 1 base at V and 1 base at J, with 7 bases between. CDR1 and CDR2 from the germline V gene are SQVTM and ANQGSEA. The CDR3 length is 14 residues. As DNA, the CDR3 is TGCAGCGTTGAAGGCGGTAAGAACACCGGGGAGCTGTTTTTT. It encodes CSVEGGKNTGELFF.

CDR3 nucleotide sequence: TGTGCCAGCAGTCACAGCAGGGGACAGATTGAAAAACTGTTTTTT. This encodes CASSHSRGQIEKLFF. This sequence joins TRBV3-1 (or the pseudogene TRBV3-2) and TRBJ1-4; TRBD1 agrees at 7 bases. V lost 6 bases and J lost 7; bases outside the gene matches: 11. The CDR3 length is 15 residues. The germline V gene encodes CDR1 LGHDT and CDR2 YNNKEL (reference sequence).